Each of the 6 T cell receptor beta chains below was sequenced from the same sample in a study of cytomegalovirus exposure and HLA in healthy donors (dated by TCRdb to 2016 to 2017). Receptor libraries were prepared by the immunoSEQ multiplex PCR assay. For the multiplex PCR, a mixture combining 60 forward primers for TCR Vbeta segments and 13 reverse primers for TCR Jbeta segments was used. TCRdb limited this immuneACCESS table to in-frame rearrangements with V and J called. A share of clones is missing; checked studies link under half to unresolved V genes, and the rest is unexplained. This sample gives tens of thousands of clones in total; less than 75% of them show up just once. Approximately 25% of the sample is in the top ten clones. The source material was PBMCs. Receptors originate from a man aged 50 or older in good health and CMV-seropositive.

The genes are TRBV19 and TRBJ1-2; TRBD1 agrees at 8 bases. CDR3 length: 13 residues. V was pared by 3 bases and J by 8 bases, with 5 bases of the junction left unmatched. CDR1 is LNHDA and CDR2 is SQIVND in the germline V gene (reference sequence). The CDR3 DNA follows: TGTGCCAGTAGTATGCGGACAGGGACCGGCTACACCTTC. Protein product: CASSMRTGTGYTF.

V gene TRBV2 combines with J gene TRBJ2-3; D may be TRBD2 (6 bases). The germline CDR1 and CDR2 sequences are SNHLY and FYNNEI. Trimming cost V 2 bases and J 3 bases, with 15 bases left between them. The CDR3 has 16 amino acids. The CDR3 here is CASSEIVAELTDTQYF. The CDR3 DNA is TGTGCCAGCAGTGAAATAGTAGCGGAGCTGACAGATACGCAGTATTTT.

The chain carries TRBV7-2 and TRBJ1-2; D gene unclear. CDR1 is SGHTA, CDR2 FQGNSA, per germline. V was clipped by 5 bases and J by 7 bases, with 26 bases between them. The CDR3 loop spans 17 amino acids. In DNA, the CDR3 is TGTGCCAGCAGCATAGAGGTTAGGGAGATCCCCCACCGTGGCTACACCTTC. Translating it yields CASSIEVREIPHRGYTF.

The chain recombines TRBV7-9 with TRBJ1-1; D uncertain. Trimming removed 2 bases from V and 0 bases from J, with 19 bases in between. CDR1 and CDR2 from the germline V gene are SEHNR and FQNEAQ (reference sequence). The CDR3 loop spans 18 amino acids. The CDR3 coding sequence is TGTGCCAGCAGCTTAACCGCCAGTGACATTGCCTTGAACACTGAAGCTTTCTTT. Its protein is CASSLTASDIALNTEAFF.

The chain couples TRBV29-1 to TRBJ2-7; a weak D match, TRBD2 (5 bases). Germline-derived CDR1 and CDR2 are SQVTM and ANQGSEA. V lost 4 bases and J 3 bases, leaving 10 bases between the germline ends. The CDR3 is 12 residues long. Here the CDR3 DNA reads TGCAGCGTTGTTGCTCGGGGCTACGAGCAGTACTTC. Translated: CSVVARGYEQYF.

The chain recombines TRBV4-3 with TRBJ2-5; 8 bases are a match to TRBD2. Germline V gene lookup returns CDR1 LGHNA and CDR2 YSLEER. The CDR3 is made up of 14 amino acids. With V trimmed by 4 bases and J by 4 bases, 5 bases remained unmatched. The CDR3 sequence is CASSRGLAGETQYF. In DNA, the CDR3 is TGCGCCAGCAGCCGCGGACTAGCCGGAGAGACCCAGTACTTC.